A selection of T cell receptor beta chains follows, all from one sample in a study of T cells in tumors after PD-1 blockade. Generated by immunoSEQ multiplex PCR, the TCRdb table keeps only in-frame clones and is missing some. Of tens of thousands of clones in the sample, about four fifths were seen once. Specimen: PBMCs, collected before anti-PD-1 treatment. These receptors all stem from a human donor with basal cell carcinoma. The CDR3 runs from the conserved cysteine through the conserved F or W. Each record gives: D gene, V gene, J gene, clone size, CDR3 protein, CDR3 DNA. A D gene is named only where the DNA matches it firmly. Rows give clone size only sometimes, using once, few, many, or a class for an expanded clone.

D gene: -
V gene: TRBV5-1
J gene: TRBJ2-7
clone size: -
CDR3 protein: CASSFGTHGFEQYF
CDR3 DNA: TGCGCCAGCAGCTTCGGGACTCATGGGTTCGAGCAGTACTTC

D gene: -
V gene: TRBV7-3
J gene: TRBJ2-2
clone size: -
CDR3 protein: CASSPSNTGELFF
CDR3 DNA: TGTGCCAGCAGCCCATCGAACACCGGGGAGCTGTTTTTT

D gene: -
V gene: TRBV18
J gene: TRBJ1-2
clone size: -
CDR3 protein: CASSSTGTSGNGYTF
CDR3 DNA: TGTGCCAGCTCATCTACCGGGACTTCGGGGAATGGCTACACCTTC

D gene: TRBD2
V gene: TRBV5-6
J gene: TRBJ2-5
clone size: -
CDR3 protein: CASSLGLAGGETQYF
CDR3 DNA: TGTGCCAGCAGCCTGGGACTAGCGGGAGGAGAGACCCAGTACTTC

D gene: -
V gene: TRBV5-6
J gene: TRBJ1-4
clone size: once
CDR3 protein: CASSLAAGEKLFF
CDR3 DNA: TGTGCCAGCAGCTTGGCGGCGGGGGAAAAACTGTTTTTT

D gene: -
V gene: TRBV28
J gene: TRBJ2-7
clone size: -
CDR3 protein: CASSLYPYEQYF
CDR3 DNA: TGTGCCAGCAGTTTATATCCTTACGAGCAGTACTTC

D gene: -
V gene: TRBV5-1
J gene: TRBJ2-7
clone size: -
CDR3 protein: CASSSAYEQYF
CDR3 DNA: TGCGCCAGCAGCTCAGCCTACGAGCAGTACTTC

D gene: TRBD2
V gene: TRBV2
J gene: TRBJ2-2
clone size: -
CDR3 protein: CASRSGGGPTGELFF
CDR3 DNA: TGTGCCAGCCGTTCCGGGGGAGGGCCGACCGGGGAGCTGTTTTTT

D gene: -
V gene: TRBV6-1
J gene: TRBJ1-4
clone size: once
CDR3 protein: CASSDPRGGGEKLFF
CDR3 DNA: TGTGCCAGCAGTGATCCACGGGGGGGTGGAGAAAAACTGTTTTTT

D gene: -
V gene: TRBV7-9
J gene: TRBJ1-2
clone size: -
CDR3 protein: CASSLSPGGFLVDYGYTF
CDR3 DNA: TGTGCCAGCAGCTTATCCCCGGGGGGCTTCCTGGTGGACTATGGCTACACCTTC

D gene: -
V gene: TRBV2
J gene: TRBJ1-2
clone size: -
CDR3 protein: CASRARDLYGYTF
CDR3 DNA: TGTGCCAGCAGAGCAAGGGACCTCTATGGCTACACCTTC

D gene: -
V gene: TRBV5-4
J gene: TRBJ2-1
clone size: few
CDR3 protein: CASSLGHGNEQFF
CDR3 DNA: TGTGCCAGCAGCTTGGGCCACGGTAATGAGCAGTTCTTC

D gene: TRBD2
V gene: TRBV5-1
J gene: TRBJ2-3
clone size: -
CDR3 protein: CASREREARDTQYF
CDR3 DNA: TGCGCCAGCAGGGAGCGGGAGGCAAGAGATACGCAGTATTTT

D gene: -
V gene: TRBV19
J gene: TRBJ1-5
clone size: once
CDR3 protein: CASSIATLVLGGASNQPQHF
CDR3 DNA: TGTGCCAGTAGTATAGCTACCCTCGTGTTGGGGGGCGCAAGCAATCAGCCCCAGCATTTT

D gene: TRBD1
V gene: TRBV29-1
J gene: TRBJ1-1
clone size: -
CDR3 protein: CSVVLDRTIEAFF
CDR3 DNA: TGCAGCGTTGTCCTGGACAGGACTATAGAAGCTTTCTTT

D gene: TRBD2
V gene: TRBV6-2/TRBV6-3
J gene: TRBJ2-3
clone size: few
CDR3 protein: CASSPGLAGEYGDTQYF
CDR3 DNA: TGTGCCAGCAGCCCCGGACTAGCGGGAGAATATGGAGATACGCAGTATTTT

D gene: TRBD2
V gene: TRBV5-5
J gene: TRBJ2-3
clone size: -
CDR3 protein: CASSFSSGTDTQYF
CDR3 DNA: TGTGCCAGCAGCTTTTCCAGCGGGACCGATACGCAGTATTTT

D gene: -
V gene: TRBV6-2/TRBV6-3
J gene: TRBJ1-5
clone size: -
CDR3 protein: CASSYDNSNQPQHF
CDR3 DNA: TGTGCCAGCAGTTATGACAATAGCAATCAGCCCCAGCATTTT

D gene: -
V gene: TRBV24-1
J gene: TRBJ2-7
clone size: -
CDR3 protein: CATSATPGRGKHEQYF
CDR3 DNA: TGTGCCACCAGTGCGACGCCGGGGAGGGGGAAGCACGAGCAGTACTTC

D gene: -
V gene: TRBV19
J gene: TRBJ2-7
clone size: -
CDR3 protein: CASSIAGLGSYEQYF
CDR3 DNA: TGTGCCAGTAGTATAGCAGGATTGGGGTCCTACGAGCAGTACTTC

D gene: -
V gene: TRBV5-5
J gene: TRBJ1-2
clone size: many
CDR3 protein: CASSSGTRSYGYTF
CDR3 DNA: TGTGCCAGCAGCTCCGGGACAAGATCCTATGGCTACACCTTC

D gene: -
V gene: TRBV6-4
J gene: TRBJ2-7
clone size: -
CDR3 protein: CASSDQSYEQYF
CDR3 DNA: TGTGCCAGCAGTGACCAATCCTACGAGCAGTACTTC

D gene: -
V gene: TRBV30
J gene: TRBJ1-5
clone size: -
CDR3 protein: CAWRTGPDQPQHF
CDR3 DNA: TGTGCCTGGAGAACGGGACCCGATCAGCCCCAGCATTTT

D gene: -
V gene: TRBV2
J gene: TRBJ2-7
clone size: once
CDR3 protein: CASSGGRISYEQYF
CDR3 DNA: TGTGCCAGCAGTGGGGGGCGGATCTCCTACGAGCAGTACTTC

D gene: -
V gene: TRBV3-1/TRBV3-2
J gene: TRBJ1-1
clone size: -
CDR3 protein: CASSLPGTTEAFF
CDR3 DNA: TGTGCCAGCAGCCTCCCAGGGACGACTGAAGCTTTCTTT

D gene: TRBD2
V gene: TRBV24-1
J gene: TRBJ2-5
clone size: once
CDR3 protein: CATSALAGGGETQYF
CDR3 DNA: TGTGCCACCAGTGCCTTAGCGGGAGGAGGGGAGACCCAGTACTTC

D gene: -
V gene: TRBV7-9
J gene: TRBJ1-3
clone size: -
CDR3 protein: CASSHNSAGNTIYF
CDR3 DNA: TGTGCCAGCAGCCATAATTCGGCTGGAAACACCATATATTTT

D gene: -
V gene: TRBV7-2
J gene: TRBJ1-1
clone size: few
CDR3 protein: CASSLIRAGTEAFF
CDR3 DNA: TGTGCCAGCAGCTTAATCAGGGCCGGCACTGAAGCTTTCTTT

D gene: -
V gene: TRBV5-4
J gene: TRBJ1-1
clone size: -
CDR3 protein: CASSLARNMEGEAFF
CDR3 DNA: TGTGCCAGCAGCTTGGCCCGGAATATGGAGGGTGAAGCTTTCTTT

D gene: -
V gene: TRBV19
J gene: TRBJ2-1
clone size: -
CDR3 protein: CASSIQVLSYNEQFF
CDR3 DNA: TGTGCCAGTAGTATACAGGTCCTTTCCTACAATGAGCAGTTCTTC

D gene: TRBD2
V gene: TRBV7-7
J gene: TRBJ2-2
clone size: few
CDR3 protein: CASSWEASGAGELFF
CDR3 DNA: TGTGCCAGCAGCTGGGAGGCTAGCGGTGCCGGGGAGCTGTTTTTT

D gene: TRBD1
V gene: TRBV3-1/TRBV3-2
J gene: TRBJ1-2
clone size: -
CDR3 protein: CASSHGQGGYTF
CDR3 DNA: TGTGCCAGCAGCCACGGACAGGGTGGCTACACCTTC

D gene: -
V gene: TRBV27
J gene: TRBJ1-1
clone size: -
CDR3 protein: CASSLSIPGRTEAFF
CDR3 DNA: TGTGCCAGCAGTTTATCGATACCGGGGAGGACTGAAGCTTTCTTT

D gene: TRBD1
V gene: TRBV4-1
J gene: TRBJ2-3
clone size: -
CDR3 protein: CASSQDRRIAKDRGDTDTQYF
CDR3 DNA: TGCGCCAGCAGCCAAGATCGGAGGATCGCCAAAGACAGGGGCGACACAGATACGCAGTATTTT

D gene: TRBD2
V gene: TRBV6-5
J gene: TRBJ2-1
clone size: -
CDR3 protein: CASSYSIGLAKFF
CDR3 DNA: TGTGCCAGCAGTTACTCGATTGGACTAGCGAAGTTCTTC

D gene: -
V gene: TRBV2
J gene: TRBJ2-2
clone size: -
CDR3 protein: CASTLGLGLYGELFF
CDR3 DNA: TGTGCCAGCACCCTGGGTTTGGGTCTCTACGGGGAGCTGTTTTTT

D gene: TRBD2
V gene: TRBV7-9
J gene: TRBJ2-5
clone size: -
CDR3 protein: CASSLSLAAQETQYF
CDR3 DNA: TGTGCCAGCAGCTTGAGTCTAGCGGCCCAAGAGACCCAGTACTTC

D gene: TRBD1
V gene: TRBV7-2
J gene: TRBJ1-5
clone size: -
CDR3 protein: CASSLAGGFNQPQHF
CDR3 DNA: TGTGCCAGCAGCTTGGCAGGGGGTTTCAATCAGCCCCAGCATTTT

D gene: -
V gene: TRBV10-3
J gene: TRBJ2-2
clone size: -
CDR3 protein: CAISASTGELFF
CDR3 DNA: TGTGCCATCAGTGCGAGCACCGGGGAGCTGTTTTTT

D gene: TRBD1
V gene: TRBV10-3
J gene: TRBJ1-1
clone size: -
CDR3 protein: CATGQVNTEAFF
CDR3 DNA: TGTGCCACCGGACAGGTGAACACTGAAGCTTTCTTT

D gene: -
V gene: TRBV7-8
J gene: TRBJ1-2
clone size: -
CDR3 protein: CASSLEGGVYRGYTF
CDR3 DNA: TGTGCCAGCAGCTTAGAGGGCGGGGTGTATCGGGGCTACACCTTC

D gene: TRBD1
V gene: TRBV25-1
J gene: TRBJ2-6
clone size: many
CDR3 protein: CASSPVGGTGAGANVLTF
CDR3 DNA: TGTGCCAGCAGCCCCGTGGGAGGGACAGGGGCTGGGGCCAACGTCCTGACTTTC

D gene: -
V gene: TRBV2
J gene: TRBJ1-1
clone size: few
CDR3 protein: CASSERASNTEAFF
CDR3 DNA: TGTGCCAGCAGTGAGCGAGCATCGAACACTGAAGCTTTCTTT

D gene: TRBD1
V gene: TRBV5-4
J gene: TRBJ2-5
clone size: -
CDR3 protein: CASSPRTGGKETQYF
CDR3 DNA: TGTGCCAGCAGCCCGAGGACAGGGGGCAAGGAGACCCAGTACTTC

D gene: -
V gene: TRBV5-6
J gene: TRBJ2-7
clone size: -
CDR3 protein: CASSLGQSYEQYF
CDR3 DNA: TGTGCCAGCAGCCTAGGACAGTCCTACGAGCAGTACTTC

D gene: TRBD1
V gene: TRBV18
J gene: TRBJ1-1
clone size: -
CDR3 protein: CASSPVPRGGNTEAFF
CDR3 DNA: TGTGCCAGCTCACCCGTACCCAGGGGGGGAAACACTGAAGCTTTCTTT

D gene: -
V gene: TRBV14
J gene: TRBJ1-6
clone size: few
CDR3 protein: CASSHQVWNSPLHF
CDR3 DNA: TGTGCCAGCAGCCACCAGGTGTGGAATTCACCCCTCCACTTT

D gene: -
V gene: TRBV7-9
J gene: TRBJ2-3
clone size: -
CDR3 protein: CASSSRTGGEDTQYF
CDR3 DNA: TGTGCCAGCAGCTCCCGGACAGGCGGGGAAGATACGCAGTATTTT

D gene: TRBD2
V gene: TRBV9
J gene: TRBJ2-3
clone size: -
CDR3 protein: CASSRLAGGPDTQYF
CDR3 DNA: TGTGCCAGCAGTAGACTAGCGGGAGGGCCAGATACGCAGTATTTT

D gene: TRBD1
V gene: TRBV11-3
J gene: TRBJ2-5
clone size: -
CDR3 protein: CASSRGQGEQETQYF
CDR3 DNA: TGTGCCAGCAGCCGCGGACAGGGGGAACAAGAGACCCAGTACTTC

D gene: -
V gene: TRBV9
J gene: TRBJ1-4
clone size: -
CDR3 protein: CASSTDRNEKLFF
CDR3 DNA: TGTGCCAGCAGCACCGACAGGAATGAAAAACTGTTTTTT

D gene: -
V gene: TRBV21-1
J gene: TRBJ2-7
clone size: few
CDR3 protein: CASSTLCPRRHEQYF
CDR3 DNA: TGTGCCAGCAGCACCCTATGTCCTCGCAGGCACGAGCAGTACTTC

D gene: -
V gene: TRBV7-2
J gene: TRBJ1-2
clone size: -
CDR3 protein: CASSSSGPANYGYTF
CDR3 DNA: TGTGCCAGCAGCTCGTCCGGGCCGGCCAACTATGGCTACACCTTC

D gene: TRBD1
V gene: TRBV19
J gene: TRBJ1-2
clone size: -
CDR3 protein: CASSTTGNYGYTF
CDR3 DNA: TGTGCCAGTAGTACGACAGGGAACTATGGCTACACCTTC

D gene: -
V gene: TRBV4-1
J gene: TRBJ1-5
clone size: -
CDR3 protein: CASSTLWAWPQHF
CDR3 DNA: TGCGCCAGCAGCACCCTCTGGGCGTGGCCCCAGCATTTT

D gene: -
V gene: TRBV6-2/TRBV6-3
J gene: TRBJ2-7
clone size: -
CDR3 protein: CASSSPGAYEQYF
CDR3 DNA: TGTGCCAGCAGTTCACCGGGGGCGTACGAGCAGTACTTC

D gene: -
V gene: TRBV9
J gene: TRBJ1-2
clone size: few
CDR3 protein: CASSVGAGLDGYTF
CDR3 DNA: TGTGCCAGCAGCGTAGGGGCAGGGCTGGATGGCTACACCTTC